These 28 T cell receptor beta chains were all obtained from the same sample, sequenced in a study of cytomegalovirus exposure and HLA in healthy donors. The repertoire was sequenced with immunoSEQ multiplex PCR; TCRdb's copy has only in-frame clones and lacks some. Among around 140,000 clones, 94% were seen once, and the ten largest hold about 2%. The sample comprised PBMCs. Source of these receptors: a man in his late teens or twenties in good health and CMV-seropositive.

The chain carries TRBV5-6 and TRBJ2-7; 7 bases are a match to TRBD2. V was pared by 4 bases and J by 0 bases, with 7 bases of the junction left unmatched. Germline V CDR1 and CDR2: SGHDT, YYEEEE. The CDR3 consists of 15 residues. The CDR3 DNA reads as TGTGCCAGCAGCCTTGGGGCTAGCGGCTCCTACGAGCAGTACTTC. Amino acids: CASSLGASGSYEQYF.

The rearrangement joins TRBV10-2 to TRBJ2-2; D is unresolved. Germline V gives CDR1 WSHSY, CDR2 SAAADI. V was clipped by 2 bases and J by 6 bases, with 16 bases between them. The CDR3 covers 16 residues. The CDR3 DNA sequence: TGCGCCAGCAGTGAGCCCGAACATATCGAATCCGGGGAGCTGTTTTTT. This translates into CASSEPEHIESGELFF.

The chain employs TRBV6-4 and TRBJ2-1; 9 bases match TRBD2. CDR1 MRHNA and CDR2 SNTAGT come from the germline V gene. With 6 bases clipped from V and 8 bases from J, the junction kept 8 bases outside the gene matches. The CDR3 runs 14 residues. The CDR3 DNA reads TGTGCCAGCAGCTGGCGGGAGGGCCTGGATGAGCAGTTCTTC. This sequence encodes CASSWREGLDEQFF.

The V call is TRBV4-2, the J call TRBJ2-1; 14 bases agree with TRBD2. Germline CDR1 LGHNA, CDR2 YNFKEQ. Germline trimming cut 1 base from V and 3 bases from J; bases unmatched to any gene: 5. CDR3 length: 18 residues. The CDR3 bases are TGTGCCAGCAGCCAAGGACTAGCGGGAGGGGACGGCTACAATGAGCAGTTCTTC. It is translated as CASSQGLAGGDGYNEQFF.

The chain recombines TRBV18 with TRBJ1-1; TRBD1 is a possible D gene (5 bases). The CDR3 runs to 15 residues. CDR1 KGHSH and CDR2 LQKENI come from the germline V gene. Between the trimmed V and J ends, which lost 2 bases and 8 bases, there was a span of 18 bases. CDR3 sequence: CASSPARATGGEAFF. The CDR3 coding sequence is TGTGCCAGCTCACCAGCCAGGGCAACGGGAGGGGAAGCTTTCTTT.

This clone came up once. The CDR3, as DNA: TGTGCCAGCAGTAGCCGGACAGGCAGAGGTGAAGCTTTCTTT. Translated, it gives CASSSRTGRGEAFF. The chain joins TRBV2 to TRBJ1-1; 7 bases align to TRBD1. The CDR3 runs 14 residues. After removal of 5 bases from V and 7 bases from J, the junction contained 10 bases not matched to a gene. CDR1 SNHLY and CDR2 FYNNEI come from the germline V gene. Using reference TRBV2 and TRBJ1-1 for the parts outside the CDR3, the full variable domain is EPEVTQTPSHQVTQMGQEVILRCVPISNHLYFYWYRQILGQKVEFLVSFYNNEISEKSEIFDDQFSVERPDGSNFTLKIRSTKLEDSAMYFCASSSRTGRGEAFFGQGTRLTVV.

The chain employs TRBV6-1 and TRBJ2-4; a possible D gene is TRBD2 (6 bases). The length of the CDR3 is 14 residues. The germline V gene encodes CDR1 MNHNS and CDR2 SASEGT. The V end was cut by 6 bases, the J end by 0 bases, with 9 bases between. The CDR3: CASRSGLAKNIQYF. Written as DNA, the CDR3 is TGTGCCAGCAGATCGGGACTAGCCAAAAACATTCAGTACTTC.

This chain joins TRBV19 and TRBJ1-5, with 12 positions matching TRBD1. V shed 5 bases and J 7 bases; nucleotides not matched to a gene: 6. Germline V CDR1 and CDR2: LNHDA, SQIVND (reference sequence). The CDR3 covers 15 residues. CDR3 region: CASSLGTGGGQPQHF. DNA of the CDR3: TGTGCCAGTAGTCTCGGGACAGGGGGCGGGCAGCCCCAGCATTTT.

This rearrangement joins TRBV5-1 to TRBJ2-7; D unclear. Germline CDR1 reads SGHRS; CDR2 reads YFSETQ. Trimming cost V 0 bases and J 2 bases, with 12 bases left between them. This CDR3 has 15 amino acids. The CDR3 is CASSLGPVTTYEQYF. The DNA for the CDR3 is TGCGCCAGCAGCTTGGGGCCAGTTACTACCTACGAGCAGTACTTC.

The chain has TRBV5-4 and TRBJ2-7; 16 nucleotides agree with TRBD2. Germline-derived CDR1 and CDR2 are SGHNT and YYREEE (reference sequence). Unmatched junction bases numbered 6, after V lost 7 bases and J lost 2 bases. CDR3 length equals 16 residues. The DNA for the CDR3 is TGTGCCAGCCGCCCGGGACTAGCGGGAGGGACCTACGAGCAGTACTTC. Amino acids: CASRPGLAGGTYEQYF.

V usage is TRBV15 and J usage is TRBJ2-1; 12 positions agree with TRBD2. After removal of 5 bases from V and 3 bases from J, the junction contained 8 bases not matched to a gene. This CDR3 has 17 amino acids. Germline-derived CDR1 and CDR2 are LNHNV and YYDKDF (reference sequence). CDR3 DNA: TGTGCCACCAGCTACTCACTAGCGGGGGGCTTCTACAATGAGCAGTTCTTC. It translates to CATSYSLAGGFYNEQFF. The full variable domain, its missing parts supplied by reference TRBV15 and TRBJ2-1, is DAMVIQNPRYQVTQFGKPVTLSCSQTLNHNVMYWYQQKSSQAPKLLFHYYDKDFNNEADTPDNFQSRRPNTSFCFLDIRSPGLGDTAMYLCATSYSLAGGFYNEQFFGPGTRLTVL.

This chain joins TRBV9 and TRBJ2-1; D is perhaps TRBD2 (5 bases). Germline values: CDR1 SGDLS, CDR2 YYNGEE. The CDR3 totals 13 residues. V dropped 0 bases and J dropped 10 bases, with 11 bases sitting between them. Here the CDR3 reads CASSVVVEGEQFF. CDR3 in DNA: TGTGCCAGCAGCGTAGTGGTCGAGGGAGAGCAGTTCTTC. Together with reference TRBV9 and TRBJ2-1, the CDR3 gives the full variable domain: DSGVTQTPKHLITATGQRVTLRCSPRSGDLSVYWYQQSLDQGLQFLIQYYNGEERAKGNILERFSAQQFPDLHSELNLSSLELGDSALYFCASSVVVEGEQFFGPGTRLTVL.

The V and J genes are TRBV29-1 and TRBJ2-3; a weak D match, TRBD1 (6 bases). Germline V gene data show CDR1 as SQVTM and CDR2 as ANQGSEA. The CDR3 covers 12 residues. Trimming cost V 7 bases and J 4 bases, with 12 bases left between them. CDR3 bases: TGCAGCGCCGAAGGACAGCCAGATACGCAGTATTTT. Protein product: CSAEGQPDTQYF.

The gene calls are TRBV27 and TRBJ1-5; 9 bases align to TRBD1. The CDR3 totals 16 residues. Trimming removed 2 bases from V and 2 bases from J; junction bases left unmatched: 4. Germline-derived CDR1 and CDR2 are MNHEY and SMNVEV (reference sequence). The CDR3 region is CASSLTGGIGNQPQHF. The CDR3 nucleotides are TGTGCCAGCAGTTTAACAGGGGGCATCGGCAATCAGCCCCAGCATTTT.

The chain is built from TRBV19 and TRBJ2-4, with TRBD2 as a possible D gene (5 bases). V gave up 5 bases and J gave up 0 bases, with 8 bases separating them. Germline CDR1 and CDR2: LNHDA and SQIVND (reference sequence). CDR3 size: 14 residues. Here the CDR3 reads CASSWRLAKNIQYF. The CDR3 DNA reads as TGTGCCAGTAGTTGGAGGTTAGCCAAAAACATTCAGTACTTC.

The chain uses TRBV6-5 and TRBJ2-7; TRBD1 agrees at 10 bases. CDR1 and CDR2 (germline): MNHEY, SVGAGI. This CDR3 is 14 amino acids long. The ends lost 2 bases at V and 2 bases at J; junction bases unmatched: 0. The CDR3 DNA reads TGTGCCAGCAGTTACGGGACAGGGGCCTACGAGCAGTACTTC. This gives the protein CASSYGTGAYEQYF.

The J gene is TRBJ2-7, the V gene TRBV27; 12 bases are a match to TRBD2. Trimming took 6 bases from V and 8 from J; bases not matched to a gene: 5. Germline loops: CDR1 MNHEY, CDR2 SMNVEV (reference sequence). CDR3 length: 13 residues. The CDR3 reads CASRLAGGPKQYF. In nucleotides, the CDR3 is TGTGCCAGCAGGCTAGCGGGAGGGCCGAAGCAGTACTTC.

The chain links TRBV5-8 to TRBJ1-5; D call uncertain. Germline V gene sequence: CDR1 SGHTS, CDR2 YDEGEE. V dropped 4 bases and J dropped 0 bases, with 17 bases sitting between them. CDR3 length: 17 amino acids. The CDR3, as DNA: TGTGCCAGCAGCACCGGTTCACGGGTGTATAGCAATCAGCCCCAGCATTTT. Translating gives CASSTGSRVYSNQPQHF. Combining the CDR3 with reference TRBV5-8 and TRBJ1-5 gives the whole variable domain EAGVTQSPTHLIKTRGQQATLRCSPISGHTSVYWYQQALGLGLQFLLWYDEGEERNRGNFPPRFSGRQFPNYSSELNVNALELEDSALYLCASSTGSRVYSNQPQHFGDGTRLSIL.

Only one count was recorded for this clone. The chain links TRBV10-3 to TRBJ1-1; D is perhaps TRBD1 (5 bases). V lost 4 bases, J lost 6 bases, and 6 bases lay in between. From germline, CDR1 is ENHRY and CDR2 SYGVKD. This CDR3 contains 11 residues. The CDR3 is CAISAGAEAFF. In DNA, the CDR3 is TGTGCCATCAGTGCGGGGGCTGAAGCTTTCTTT.

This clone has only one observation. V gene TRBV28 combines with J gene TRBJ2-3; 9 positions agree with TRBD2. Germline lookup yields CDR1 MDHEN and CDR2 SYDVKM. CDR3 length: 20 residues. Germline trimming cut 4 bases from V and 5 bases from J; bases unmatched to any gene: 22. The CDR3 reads CASSSPLLPSGTNVLDTQYF. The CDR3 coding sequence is TGTGCCAGCAGTTCCCCGCTGCTCCCTAGCGGGACTAACGTCCTAGATACGCAGTATTTT.

The chain's CDR3 is CASSMPGGHYGYTF. DNA of the CDR3: TGTGCCAGCAGCATGCCAGGGGGTCACTATGGCTACACCTTC. The rearrangement links TRBV6-5 to TRBJ1-2; 7 bases agree with TRBD1. The CDR3 is made up of 14 amino acids. Per the germline V gene, CDR1 is MNHEY and CDR2 is SVGAGI. V shed 6 bases and J 3 bases; nucleotides not matched to a gene: 7.

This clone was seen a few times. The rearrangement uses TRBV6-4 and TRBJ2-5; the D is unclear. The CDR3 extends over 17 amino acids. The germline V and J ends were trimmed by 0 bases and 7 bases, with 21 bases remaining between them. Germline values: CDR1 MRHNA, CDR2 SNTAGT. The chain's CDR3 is CASSDSISRTIERTQYF. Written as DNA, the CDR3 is TGTGCCAGCAGTGACTCGATCTCGAGAACAATCGAGCGGACCCAGTACTTC.

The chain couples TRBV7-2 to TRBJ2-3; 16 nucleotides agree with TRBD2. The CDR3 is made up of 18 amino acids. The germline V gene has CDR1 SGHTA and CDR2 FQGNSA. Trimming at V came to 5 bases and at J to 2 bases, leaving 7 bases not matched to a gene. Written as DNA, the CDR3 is TGTGCCAGCAGCCCGGGACTAGCGGGAGGGCCTTACACAGATACGCAGTATTTT. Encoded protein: CASSPGLAGGPYTDTQYF. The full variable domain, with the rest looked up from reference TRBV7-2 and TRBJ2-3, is GAGVSQSPSNKVTEKGKDVELRCDPISGHTALYWYRQSLGQGLEFLIYFQGNSAPDKSGLPSDRFSAERTGGSVSTLTIQRTQQEDSAVYLCASSPGLAGGPYTDTQYFGPGTRLTVL.

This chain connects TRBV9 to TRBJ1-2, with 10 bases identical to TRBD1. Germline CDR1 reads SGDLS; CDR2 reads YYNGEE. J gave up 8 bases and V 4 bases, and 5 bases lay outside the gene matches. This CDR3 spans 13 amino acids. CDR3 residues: CASSTRDRGGYTF. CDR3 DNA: TGTGCCAGCAGCACAAGGGACAGGGGAGGCTACACCTTC.

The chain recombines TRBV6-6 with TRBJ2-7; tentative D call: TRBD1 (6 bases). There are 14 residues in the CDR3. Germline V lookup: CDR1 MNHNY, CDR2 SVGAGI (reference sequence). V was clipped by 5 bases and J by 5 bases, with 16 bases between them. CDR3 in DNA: TGTGCCAGCAGTCACCGGACAGAAGGGAACGAGCAGTACTTC. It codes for CASSHRTEGNEQYF.

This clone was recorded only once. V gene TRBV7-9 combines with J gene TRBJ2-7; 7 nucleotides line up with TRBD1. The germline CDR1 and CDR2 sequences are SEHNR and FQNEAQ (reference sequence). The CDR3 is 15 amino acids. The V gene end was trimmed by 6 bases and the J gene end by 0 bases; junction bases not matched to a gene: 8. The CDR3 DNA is TGTGCCAGCAGTTACCCCGGGACAGTCTCCTACGAGCAGTACTTC. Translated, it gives CASSYPGTVSYEQYF.

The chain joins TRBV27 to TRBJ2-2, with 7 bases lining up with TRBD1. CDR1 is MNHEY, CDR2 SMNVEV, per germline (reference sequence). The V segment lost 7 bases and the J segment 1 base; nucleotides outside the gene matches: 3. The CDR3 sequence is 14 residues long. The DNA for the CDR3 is TGTGCCAGCAAAAGGGGGCGGAACACCGGGGAGCTGTTTTTT. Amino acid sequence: CASKRGRNTGELFF.

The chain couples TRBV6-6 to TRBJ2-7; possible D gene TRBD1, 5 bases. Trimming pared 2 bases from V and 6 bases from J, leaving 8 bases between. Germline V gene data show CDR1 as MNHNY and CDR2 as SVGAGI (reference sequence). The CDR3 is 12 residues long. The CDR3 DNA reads TGTGCCAGCAGTTACGGTGACAGCGAGCAGTACTTC. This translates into CASSYGDSEQYF.